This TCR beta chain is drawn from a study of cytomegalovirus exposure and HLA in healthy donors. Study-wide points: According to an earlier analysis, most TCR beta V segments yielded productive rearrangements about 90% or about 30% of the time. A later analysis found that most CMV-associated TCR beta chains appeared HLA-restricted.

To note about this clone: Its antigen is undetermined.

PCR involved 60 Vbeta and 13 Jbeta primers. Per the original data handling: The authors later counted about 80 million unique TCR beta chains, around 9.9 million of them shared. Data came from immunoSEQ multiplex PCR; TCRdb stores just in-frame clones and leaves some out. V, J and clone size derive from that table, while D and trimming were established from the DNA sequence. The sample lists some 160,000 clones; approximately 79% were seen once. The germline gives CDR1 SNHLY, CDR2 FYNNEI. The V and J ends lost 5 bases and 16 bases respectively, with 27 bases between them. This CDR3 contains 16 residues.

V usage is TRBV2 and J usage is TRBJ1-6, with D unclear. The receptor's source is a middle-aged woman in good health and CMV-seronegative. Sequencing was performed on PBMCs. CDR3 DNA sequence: TGTGCCAGCAGTTACAACCCGTTAACCCTCGAACAGTCACTCCACTTT. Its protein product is CASSYNPLTLEQSLHF.